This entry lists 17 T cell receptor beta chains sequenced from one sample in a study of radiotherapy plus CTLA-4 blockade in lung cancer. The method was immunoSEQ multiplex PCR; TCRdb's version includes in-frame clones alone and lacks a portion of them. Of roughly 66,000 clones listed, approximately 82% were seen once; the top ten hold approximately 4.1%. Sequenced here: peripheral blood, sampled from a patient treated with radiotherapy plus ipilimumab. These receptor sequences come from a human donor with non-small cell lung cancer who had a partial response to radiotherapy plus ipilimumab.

CDR3 DNA: TGTGCCAGCACCGAAATAGCGGGAGCCTCGGGGGAGCAGTACTTC. This translates into CASTEIAGASGEQYF. This chain joins TRBV7-6 and TRBJ2-7, with 9 bases that match TRBD2. This CDR3 spans 15 amino acids. The V gene end was trimmed by 7 bases and the J gene end by 7 bases; junction bases not matched to a gene: 14. Germline assignment: CDR1 SGHVS and CDR2 FNYEAQ. The whole variable domain, remainder taken from reference TRBV7-6 and TRBJ2-7, is GAGVSQSPRYKVTKRGQDVALRCDPISGHVSLYWYRQALGQGPEFLTYFNYEAQQDKSGLPNDRFSAERPEGSISTLTIQRTEQRDSAMYRCASTEIAGASGEQYFGPGTRLTVT.

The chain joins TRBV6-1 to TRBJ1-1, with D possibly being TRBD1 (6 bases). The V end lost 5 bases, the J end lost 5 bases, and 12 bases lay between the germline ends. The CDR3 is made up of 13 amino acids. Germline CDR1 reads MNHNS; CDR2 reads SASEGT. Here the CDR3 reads CASSLAGETEAFF. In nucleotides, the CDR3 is TGTGCCAGCAGTCTGGCAGGGGAGACTGAAGCTTTCTTT.

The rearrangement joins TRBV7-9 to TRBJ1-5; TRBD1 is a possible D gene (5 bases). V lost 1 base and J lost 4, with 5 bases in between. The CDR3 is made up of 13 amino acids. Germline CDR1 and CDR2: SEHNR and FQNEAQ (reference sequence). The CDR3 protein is CASSLGQNQPQHF. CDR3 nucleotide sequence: TGTGCCAGCAGCTTAGGACAGAATCAGCCCCAGCATTTT.

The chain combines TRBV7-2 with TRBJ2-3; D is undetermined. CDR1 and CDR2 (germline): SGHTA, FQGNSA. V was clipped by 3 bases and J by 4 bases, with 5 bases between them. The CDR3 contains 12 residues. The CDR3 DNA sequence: TGTGCCAGCAGCTTCGGAGCAGATACGCAGTATTTT. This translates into CASSFGADTQYF.

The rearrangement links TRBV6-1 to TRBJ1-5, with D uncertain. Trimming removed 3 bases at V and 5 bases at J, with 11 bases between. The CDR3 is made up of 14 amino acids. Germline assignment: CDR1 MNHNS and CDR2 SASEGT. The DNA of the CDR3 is TGTGCCAGCAGTGAGATCCAGGTGGATCAGCCCCAGCATTTT. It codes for CASSEIQVDQPQHF.

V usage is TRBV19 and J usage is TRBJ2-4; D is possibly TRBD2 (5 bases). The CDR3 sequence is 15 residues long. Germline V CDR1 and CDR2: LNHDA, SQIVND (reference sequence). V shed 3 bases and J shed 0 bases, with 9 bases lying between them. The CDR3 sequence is CASSIEGVAKNIQYF. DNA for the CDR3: TGTGCCAGTAGTATCGAGGGTGTAGCCAAAAACATTCAGTACTTC.

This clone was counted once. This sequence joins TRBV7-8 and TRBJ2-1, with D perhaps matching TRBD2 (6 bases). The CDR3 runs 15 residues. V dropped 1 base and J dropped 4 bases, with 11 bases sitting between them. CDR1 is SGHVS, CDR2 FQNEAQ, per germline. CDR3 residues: CASSLDRDLYNEQFF. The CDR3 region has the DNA TGTGCCAGCAGCTTAGACCGGGACTTATACAATGAGCAGTTCTTC.

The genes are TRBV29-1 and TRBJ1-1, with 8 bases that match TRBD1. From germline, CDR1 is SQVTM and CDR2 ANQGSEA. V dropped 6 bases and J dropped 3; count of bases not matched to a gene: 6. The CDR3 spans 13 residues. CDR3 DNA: TGCAGCGTCGTCGGACAGGGAGACACTGAAGCTTTCTTT. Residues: CSVVGQGDTEAFF.

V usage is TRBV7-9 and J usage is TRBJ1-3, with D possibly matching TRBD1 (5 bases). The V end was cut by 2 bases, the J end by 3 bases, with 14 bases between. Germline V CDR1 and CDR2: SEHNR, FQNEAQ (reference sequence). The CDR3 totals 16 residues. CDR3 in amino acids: CASSLIGSGFGNTIYF. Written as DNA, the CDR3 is TGTGCCAGCAGCTTAATCGGGTCAGGGTTTGGAAACACCATATATTTT. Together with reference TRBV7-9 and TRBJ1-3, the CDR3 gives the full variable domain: DTGVSQNPRHKITKRGQNVTFRCDPISEHNRLYWYRQTLGQGPEFLTYFQNEAQLEKSRLLSDRFSAERPKGSFSTLEIQRTEQGDSAMYLCASSLIGSGFGNTIYFGEGSWLTVV.

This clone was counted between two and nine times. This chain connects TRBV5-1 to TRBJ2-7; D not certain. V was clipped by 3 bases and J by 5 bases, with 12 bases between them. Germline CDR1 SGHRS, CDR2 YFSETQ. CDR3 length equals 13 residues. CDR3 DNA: TGCGCCAGCAGCTCCCTATCGAGCCACGAGCAGTACTTC. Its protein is CASSSLSSHEQYF.

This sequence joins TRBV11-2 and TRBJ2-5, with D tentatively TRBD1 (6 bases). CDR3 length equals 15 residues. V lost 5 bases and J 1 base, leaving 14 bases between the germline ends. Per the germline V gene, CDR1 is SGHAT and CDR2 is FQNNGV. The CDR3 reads CASSPGAVLQETQYF. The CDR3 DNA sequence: TGTGCCAGCAGCCCAGGGGCGGTCCTCCAAGAGACCCAGTACTTC.

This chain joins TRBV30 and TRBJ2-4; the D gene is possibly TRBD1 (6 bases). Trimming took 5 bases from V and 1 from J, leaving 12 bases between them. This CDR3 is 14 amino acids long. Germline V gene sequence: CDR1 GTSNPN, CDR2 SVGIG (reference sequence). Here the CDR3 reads CAWETGEAKNIQYF. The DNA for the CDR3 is TGTGCCTGGGAGACAGGAGAGGCCAAAAACATTCAGTACTTC.

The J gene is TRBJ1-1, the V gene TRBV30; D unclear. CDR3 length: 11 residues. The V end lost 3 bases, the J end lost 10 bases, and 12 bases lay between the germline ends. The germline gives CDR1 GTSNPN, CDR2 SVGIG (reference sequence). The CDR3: CAWRGAGIAFF. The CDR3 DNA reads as TGTGCCTGGAGGGGAGCGGGAATAGCTTTCTTT.

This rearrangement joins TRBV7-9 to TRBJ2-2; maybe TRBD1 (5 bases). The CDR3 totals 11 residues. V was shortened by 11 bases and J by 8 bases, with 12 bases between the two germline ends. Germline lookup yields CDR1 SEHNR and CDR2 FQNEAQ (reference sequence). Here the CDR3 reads CAVPKGGELFF. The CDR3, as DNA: TGTGCCGTACCAAAGGGGGGGGAGCTGTTTTTT.

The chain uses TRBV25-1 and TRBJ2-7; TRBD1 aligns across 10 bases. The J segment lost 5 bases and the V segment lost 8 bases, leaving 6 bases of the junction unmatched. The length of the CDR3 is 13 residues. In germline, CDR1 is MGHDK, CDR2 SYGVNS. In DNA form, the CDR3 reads TGTGCCAGCCAGGGACAGGGGCTAAACGAGCAGTACTTC. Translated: CASQGQGLNEQYF.

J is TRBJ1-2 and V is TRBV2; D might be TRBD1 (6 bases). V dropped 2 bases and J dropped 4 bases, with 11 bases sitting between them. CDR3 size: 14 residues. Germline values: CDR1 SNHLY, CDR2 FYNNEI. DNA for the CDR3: TGTGCCAGCAGTGAACAGGGGCTGGCCTATGGCTACACCTTC. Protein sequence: CASSEQGLAYGYTF.

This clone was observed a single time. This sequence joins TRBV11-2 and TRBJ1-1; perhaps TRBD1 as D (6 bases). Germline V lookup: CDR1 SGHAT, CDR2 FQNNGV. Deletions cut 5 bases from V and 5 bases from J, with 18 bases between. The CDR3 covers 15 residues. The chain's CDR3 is CASSPTRGAITEAFF. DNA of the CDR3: TGTGCCAGCAGCCCTACCCGGGGGGCGATAACTGAAGCTTTCTTT. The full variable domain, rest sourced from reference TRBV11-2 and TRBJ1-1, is EAGVAQSPRYKIIEKRQSVAFWCNPISGHATLYWYQQILGQGPKLLIQFQNNGVVDDSQLPKDRFSAERLKGVDSTLKIQPAKLEDSAVYLCASSPTRGAITEAFFGQGTRLTVV.